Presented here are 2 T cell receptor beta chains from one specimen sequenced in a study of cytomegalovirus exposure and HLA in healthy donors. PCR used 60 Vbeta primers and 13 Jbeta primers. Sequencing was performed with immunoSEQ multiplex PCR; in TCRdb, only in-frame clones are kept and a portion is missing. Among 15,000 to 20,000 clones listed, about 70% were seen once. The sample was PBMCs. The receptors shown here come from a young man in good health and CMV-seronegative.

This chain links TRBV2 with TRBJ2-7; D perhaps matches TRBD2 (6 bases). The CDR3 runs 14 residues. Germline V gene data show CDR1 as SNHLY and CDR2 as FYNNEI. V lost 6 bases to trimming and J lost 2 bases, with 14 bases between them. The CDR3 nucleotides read TGTGCCAGCAGATGGGGGGACGGGACCTACGAGCAGTACTTC. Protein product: CASRWGDGTYEQYF.

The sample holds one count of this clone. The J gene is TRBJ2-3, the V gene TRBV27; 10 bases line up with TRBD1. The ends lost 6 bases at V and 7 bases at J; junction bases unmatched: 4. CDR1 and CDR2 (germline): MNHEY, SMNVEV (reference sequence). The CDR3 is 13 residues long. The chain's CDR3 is CASRTGGVNTQYF. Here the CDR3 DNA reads TGTGCCAGCAGGACAGGGGGCGTGAATACGCAGTATTTT.